The clone carrying this T cell receptor beta chain was recorded once. Its antigen is unknown. The sample comes from a study of OX40 agonist ivuxolimab in advanced cancers. The study, taken as a whole, reports: Averaged across samples, CD8+ T cells carried more expanded clones than CD4+ did. CD4+ and CD8+ blood T cells expanded clonally by week 6 at 0.1 to 3.0 mg/kg.

Using immunoSEQ multiplex PCR, the repertoire was profiled, and TCRdb retains in-frame clones only, with some absent. The table records around 41,000 clones, around 81% of them present only once. The germline CDR1 and CDR2 sequences are MDHEN and SYDVKM. The CDR3 consists of 16 residues. V gave up 5 bases and J gave up 0 bases, with 14 bases separating them. The sample in question was CD4+ or CD8+ T cells sorted from blood, obtained in a trial of the OX40 agonist ivuxolimab. This sequence joins TRBV28 and TRBJ1-5, with no clear D. The sequence was collected from an adult with an advanced solid tumor such as melanoma, head and neck, liver or kidney cancer. The CDR3 loop is CASSPLDEYSNQPQHF. The CDR3 DNA reads as TGTGCCAGCAGTCCTCTAGACGAATATAGCAATCAGCCCCAGCATTTT.